The clone carrying this T cell receptor (beta chain) was found a few times. Its specificity is not known. An end of the junction does not agree with germline; a read error may underlie this. This CDR3 has 13 residues. The germline V gene encodes CDR1 SSHAT and CDR2 FNYEAQ (reference sequence). This entry comes from a study of vaccination and CD4 T cells after COVID-19. The wider study: Post-COVID specimens were obtained a median approximately 99 days after diagnosis (range 35 to 161). Cells were stimulated with overlapping spike peptide pools from SARS-CoV-2, HCoV-NL63, HCoV-OC43 and HCoV-229E.

The time point here: late sampling 161 to 241 days after vaccination in three convalescent patients. The treatment denotes: roughly 10-day PBMC culture with coronavirus spike peptide pools or control peptides (ViraFEST assay). ViraFEST relied on peptide pools to expand antigen-specific T cells; the TCRs were sequenced afterward. Study-level points and caveats: Among reactive clones from convalescent patients, a median about 90% appeared only post-vaccination.

Sequencing of DNA taken from cultured CD4+ T cells relied on the Oncomine TCR Beta short-read assay. One entry per CDR3 protein results from TCRdb running MiXCR on the PCR reads. The data show some 21,000 distinct CDR3 sequences, 43% seen once. This TCR was sampled from a human donor who had recovered from COVID-19. Material: CD4+ T cells from blood, cultured in vitro, obtained about 7 months after SARS-CoV-2 vaccination. This chain uses TRBV7-7 with TRBJ2-7, with a tentative D call TRBD2 (5 bases). The CDR3 reads CASSLVRGYEQYF. The CDR3 bases are TGTGCTAGCAGCTTAGTGAGAGGGTACGAGCAGTACTTC.